Shown below are 4 T cell receptor beta chains from a single sample sequenced in a study of CD8+ T cells in alopecia areata. After isolation, RNA underwent reverse transcription to generate cDNA as the sequencing template. This table comes from immunoSEQ multiplex PCR, and its TCRdb copy is limited to in-frame clones, with some not included. The repertoire consists of approximately 280,000 clones, none detected only once. CD4, CD8alpha, NKG2D, NKG2ACE and other markers were used to sort pooled cutaneous lymph node cells. Sequenced input: CD4+ T cells sorted from a lymph node. The source of these receptors is a C3H/HeJ mouse with alopecia areata. The strain is characterized by the MHC haplotype H2-k.

This clone has just a few counts. Mouse germline and gene names are used. Additional DNA sequences in this sample encode the identical CDR3. CDR3 in amino acids: CAWSPTGDEQYF. The DNA read from the CDR3 is TGTGCCTGGAGTCCGACTGGGGAT. The chain couples TRBV31 to TRBJ2-7, with 8 bases identical to TRBD2. The missing CDR3 end, 4 residues past where the read stops, is filled in from the germline J gene. The CDR3 length is 12 residues. CDR1 and CDR2 from the germline V gene are GKSSPN and SITVG.

This clone was counted at least ten times. Gene names are mouse gene names. The read falls 4 residues short of the CDR3 end, and the missing part is taken from the germline J gene. Other DNA sequences in the sample encode the same CDR3. The V call is TRBV13-3, the J call TRBJ1-2, with 8 bases fitting TRBD1. CDR1 NNHDY and CDR2 SYVADS come from the germline V gene. This CDR3 contains 14 residues. V shed 4 bases, J shed 0 bases, and the junction held 2 bases outside the gene matches. The CDR3 reads CASSQQGANSDYTF. Partial CDR3 DNA: TGTGCCAGCAGTCAACAGGGGGCAAACTCC.

A word on this clone: Mouse gene names and germline throughout. The read terminates 4 residues before the CDR3 end, so the remaining end is supplied by the germline J gene. The sample carries other DNA sequences with the same CDR3. The V call is TRBV19, the J call TRBJ2-1; a possible D gene is TRBD1 (6 bases). Trimming stripped 5 bases from V and 1 base from J, with 10 bases between. Germline CDR1 is FNHDT and CDR2 is SITEND (reference sequence). This CDR3 comprises 14 residues. This CDR3 reads CASSRDTNYAEQFF. Incomplete CDR3 DNA: TGTGCCAGCAGCCGGGACACCAACTATGCT.

This clone was seen only a few times. Gene names are mouse gene names. The read ends 4 residues before the CDR3 terminus; that terminus is restored from the germline J gene. The V call is TRBV14, the J call TRBJ2-5; TRBD2 aligns across 9 bases. Per the germline V gene, CDR1 is SGHDT and CDR2 is FRDEAV. The CDR3 totals 14 residues. Trimming removed 5 bases from V and 3 bases from J; junction bases left unmatched: 4. The sequenced CDR3 bases are TGTGCCAGCAGGCCCCTGGGGGGGCAAGAC. Residues: CASRPLGGQD. The full CDR3 protein is CASRPLGGQDTQYF.